This T cell receptor beta chain was recorded in a study of identical twins. The study, taken as a whole, reports: With beta out-of-frame sequences, excess sharing by twins was weaker.

A template switching step contributed a universal primer site, while unique molecular identifiers were present in the cDNA. TCRdb itself ran the 5' RACE reads through MiXCR, one entry per CDR3 protein. There are 500,000 to 650,000 distinct CDR3 sequences in the sample; 20% to 25% occur only once, and about 0.48% lies in the top ten. Germline V gene lookup returns CDR1 SEHNR and CDR2 FQNEAQ (reference sequence). Trimming at V came to 6 bases and at J to 7 bases, leaving 10 bases not matched to a gene. The CDR3 has 15 residues. This clonotype showed up just a few times. Its antigen is currently unknown. The same specimen was also included in a second study, on yellow fever vaccine responses in identical twins.

The genes are TRBV7-9 and TRBJ2-3; 10 nucleotides align to TRBD2. The specimen was CD4+ T cells sorted from blood. This clonotype was obtained from a woman between 18 and 30 years old in good health. DNA for the CDR3: TGTGCCAGCAGTTACCAGCGGGAGGGCCGAAATACGCAGTATTTT. Translation: CASSYQREGRNTQYF.